These 3 T cell receptor beta chains originate from one sample sequenced in a study of cytomegalovirus exposure and HLA in healthy donors. With 60 Vbeta and 13 Jbeta primers, the PCR was carried out. Sequenced by immunoSEQ multiplex PCR; TCRdb stores in-frame clones only, minus some. The sample lists about 94,000 clones; around 82% were seen once. Specimen: PBMCs. The source is a woman aged 55-69 years in good health and CMV-seronegative.

The chain recombines TRBV7-9 with TRBJ1-1; 9 bases agree with TRBD1. The length of the CDR3 is 15 residues. Trimming at V came to 6 bases and at J to 3 bases, leaving 8 bases not matched to a gene. Germline values: CDR1 SEHNR, CDR2 FQNEAQ (reference sequence). As DNA, the CDR3 is TGTGCCAGCAGAAGGACAGGGGCTGGCGACACTGAAGCTTTCTTT. It translates to CASRRTGAGDTEAFF.

This clone was recorded only once. The V gene is TRBV6-6, the J gene TRBJ1-3, with unresolved D. Germline CDR1 and CDR2: MNHNY and SVGAGI (reference sequence). The CDR3 runs 16 residues. The V and J ends lost 5 bases and 3 bases respectively, with 17 bases between them. This CDR3 is CASSGERGGNGNTIYF. CDR3 nucleotides: TGTGCCAGCAGTGGAGAGCGGGGAGGTAATGGAAACACCATATATTTT.

The chain recombines TRBV5-6 with TRBJ2-7, with 8 bases fitting TRBD1. After removal of 2 bases from V and 3 bases from J, the junction contained 4 bases not matched to a gene. CDR1 and CDR2 (germline): SGHDT, YYEEEE. The length of the CDR3 is 14 residues. CDR3 amino acids: CASSFGQGVYEQYF. The CDR3 bases are TGTGCCAGCAGCTTTGGACAGGGTGTCTACGAGCAGTACTTC.